This T cell receptor (beta chain) was profiled in a study of identical twins. TCRdb reprocessed the 5' RACE reads via MiXCR and lists one record per CDR3 protein. The sample records around 530,000 distinct CDR3 sequences, 13% to 15% being singletons. Study observations and caveats: There were fewer insertions in abundant cord blood beta clonotypes, but memory repertoires showed no such pattern. Shared out-of-frame alpha sequences (those common to twins) showed excess low generation probability.

A word on this clonotype: Its antigen is undetermined.

There are 16 residues in the CDR3. V dropped 4 bases and J dropped 2; count of bases not matched to a gene: 10. Germline values: CDR1 SGHRS, CDR2 YFSETQ. Another study also made use of these data, one on yellow fever vaccine responses in identical twins.

This receptor was obtained from a woman between 18 and 30 years old in good health. This chain joins TRBV5-1 and TRBJ2-3, with 7 bases lining up with TRBD1. The sample was CD4+ T cells sorted from blood. CDR3 protein: CASSQGQQKFTDTQYF. The CDR3 DNA sequence: TGCGCCAGCAGCCAGGGACAGCAGAAATTCACAGATACGCAGTATTTT.